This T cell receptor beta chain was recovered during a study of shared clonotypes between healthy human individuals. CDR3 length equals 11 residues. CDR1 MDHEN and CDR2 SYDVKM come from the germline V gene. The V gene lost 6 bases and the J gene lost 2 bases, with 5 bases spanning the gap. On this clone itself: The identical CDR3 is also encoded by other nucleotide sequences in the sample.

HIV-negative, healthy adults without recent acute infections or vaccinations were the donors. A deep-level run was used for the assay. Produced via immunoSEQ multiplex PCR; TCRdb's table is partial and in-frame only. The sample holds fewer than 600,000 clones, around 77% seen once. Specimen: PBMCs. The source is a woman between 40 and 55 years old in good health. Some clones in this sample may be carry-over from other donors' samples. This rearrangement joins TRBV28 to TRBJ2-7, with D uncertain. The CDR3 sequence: CASRRTYEQYF. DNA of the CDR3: TGTGCCAGCAGGCGCACCTACGAGCAGTACTTC.